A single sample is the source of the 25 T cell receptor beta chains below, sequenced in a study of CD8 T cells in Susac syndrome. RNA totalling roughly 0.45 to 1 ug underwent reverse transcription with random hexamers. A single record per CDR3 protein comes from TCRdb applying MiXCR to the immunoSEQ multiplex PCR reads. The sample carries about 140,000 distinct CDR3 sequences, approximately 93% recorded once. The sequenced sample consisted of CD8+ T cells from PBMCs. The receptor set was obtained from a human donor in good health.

The CDR3 spells CSAAGTSTYEQYF. The CDR3 DNA is TGCAGTGCTGCCGGGACTTCAACCTACGAGCAGTACTTC. This chain uses TRBV20-1 with TRBJ2-7, with a possible D match to TRBD2 (6 bases). The CDR3 has 13 residues. Trimming shortened V by 5 bases and J by 2 bases, and 13 bases separated the two germline ends. Germline V gives CDR1 DFQATT, CDR2 SNEGSKA (reference sequence).

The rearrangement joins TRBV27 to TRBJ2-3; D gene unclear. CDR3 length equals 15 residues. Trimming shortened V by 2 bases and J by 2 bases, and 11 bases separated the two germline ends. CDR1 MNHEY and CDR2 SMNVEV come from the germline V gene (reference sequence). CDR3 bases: TGTGCCAGCAGTTTAGGCAGGAGCCTCACAGATACGCAGTATTTT. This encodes CASSLGRSLTDTQYF.

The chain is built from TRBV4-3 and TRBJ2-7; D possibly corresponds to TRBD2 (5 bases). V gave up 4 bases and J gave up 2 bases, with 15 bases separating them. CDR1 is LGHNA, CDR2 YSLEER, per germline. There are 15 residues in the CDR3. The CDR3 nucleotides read TGCGCCAGCAGCCCCGGAGCTCGGGGAACCTACGAGCAGTACTTC. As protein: CASSPGARGTYEQYF.

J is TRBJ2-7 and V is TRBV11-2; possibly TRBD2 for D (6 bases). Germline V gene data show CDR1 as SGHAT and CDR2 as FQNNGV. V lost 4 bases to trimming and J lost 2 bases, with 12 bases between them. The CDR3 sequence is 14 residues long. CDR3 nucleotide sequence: TGTGCCAGCAGCTCGGGACTTAGAACCTACGAGCAGTACTTC. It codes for CASSSGLRTYEQYF. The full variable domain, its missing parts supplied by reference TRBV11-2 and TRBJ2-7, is EAGVAQSPRYKIIEKRQSVAFWCNPISGHATLYWYQQILGQGPKLLIQFQNNGVVDDSQLPKDRFSAERLKGVDSTLKIQPAKLEDSAVYLCASSSGLRTYEQYFGPGTRLTVT.

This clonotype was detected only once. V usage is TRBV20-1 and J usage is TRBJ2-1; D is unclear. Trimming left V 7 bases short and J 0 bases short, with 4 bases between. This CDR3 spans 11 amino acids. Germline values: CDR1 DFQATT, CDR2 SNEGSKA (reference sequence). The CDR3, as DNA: TGCAGTGTAGACTCCTACAATGAGCAGTTCTTC. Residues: CSVDSYNEQFF.

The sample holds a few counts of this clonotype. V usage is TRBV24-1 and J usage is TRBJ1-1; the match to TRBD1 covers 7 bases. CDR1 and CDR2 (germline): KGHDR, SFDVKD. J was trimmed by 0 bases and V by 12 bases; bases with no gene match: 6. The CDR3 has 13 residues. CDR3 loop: CAAYRGMNTEAFF. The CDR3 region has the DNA TGTGCCGCCTACAGGGGAATGAACACTGAAGCTTTCTTT.

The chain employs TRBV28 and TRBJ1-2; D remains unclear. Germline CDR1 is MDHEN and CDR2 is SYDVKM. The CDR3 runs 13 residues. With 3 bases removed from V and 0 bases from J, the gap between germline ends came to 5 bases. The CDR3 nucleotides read TGTGCCAGCAGTTTTCGAACTAACTATGGCTACACCTTC. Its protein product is CASSFRTNYGYTF.

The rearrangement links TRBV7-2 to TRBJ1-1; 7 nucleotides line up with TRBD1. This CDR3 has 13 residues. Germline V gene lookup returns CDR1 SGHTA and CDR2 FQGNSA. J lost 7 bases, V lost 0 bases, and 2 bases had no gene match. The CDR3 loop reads CASSLAQGNEAFF. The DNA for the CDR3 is TGTGCCAGCAGCTTAGCACAGGGGAATGAAGCTTTCTTT.

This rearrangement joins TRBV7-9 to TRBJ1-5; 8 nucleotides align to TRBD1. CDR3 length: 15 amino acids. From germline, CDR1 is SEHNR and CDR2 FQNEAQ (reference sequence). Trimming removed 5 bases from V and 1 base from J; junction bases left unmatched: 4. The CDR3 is CASSPWTGSNQPQHF. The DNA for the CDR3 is TGTGCCAGCAGCCCTTGGACAGGGAGCAATCAGCCCCAGCATTTT. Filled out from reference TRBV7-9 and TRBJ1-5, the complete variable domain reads DTGVSQNPRHKITKRGQNVTFRCDPISEHNRLYWYRQTLGQGPEFLTYFQNEAQLEKSRLLSDRFSAERPKGSFSTLEIQRTEQGDSAMYLCASSPWTGSNQPQHFGDGTRLSIL.

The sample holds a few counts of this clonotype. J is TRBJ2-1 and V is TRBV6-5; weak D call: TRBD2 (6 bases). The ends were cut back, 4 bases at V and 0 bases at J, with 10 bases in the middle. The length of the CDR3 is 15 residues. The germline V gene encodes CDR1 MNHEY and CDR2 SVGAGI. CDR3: CASSSPTSSYNEQFF. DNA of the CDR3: TGTGCCAGCAGTTCCCCGACTAGCTCCTACAATGAGCAGTTCTTC.

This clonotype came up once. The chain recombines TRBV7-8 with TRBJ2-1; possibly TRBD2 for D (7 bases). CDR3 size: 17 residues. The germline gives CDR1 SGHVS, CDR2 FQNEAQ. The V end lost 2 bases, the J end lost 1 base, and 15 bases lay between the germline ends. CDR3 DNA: TGTGCCAGCAGCTTACTCTTACAGGGAGGGTCCTACAATGAGCAGTTCTTC. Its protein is CASSLLLQGGSYNEQFF.

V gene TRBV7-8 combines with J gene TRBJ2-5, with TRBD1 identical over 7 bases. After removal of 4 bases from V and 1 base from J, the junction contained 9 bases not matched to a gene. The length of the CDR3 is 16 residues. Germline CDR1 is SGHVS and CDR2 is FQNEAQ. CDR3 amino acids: CASSSLGGQFQETQYF. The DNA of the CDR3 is TGTGCCAGCAGCTCTCTTGGGGGACAGTTCCAAGAGACCCAGTACTTC.

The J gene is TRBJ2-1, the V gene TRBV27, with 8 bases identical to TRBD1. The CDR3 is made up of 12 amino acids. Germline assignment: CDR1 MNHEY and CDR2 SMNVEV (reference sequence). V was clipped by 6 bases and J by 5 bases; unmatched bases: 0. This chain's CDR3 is CASRQGDNEQFF. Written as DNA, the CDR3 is TGTGCCAGCAGACAGGGGGACAATGAGCAGTTCTTC.

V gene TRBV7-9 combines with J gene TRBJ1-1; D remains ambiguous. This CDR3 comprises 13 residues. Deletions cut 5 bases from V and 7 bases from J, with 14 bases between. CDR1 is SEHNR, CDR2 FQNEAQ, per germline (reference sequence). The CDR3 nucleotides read TGTGCCAGCAGCCCAAATCTGGGAATTGAAGCTTTCTTT. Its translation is CASSPNLGIEAFF. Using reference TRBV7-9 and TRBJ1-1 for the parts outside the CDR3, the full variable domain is DTGVSQNPRHKITKRGQNVTFRCDPISEHNRLYWYRQTLGQGPEFLTYFQNEAQLEKSRLLSDRFSAERPKGSFSTLEIQRTEQGDSAMYLCASSPNLGIEAFFGQGTRLTVV.

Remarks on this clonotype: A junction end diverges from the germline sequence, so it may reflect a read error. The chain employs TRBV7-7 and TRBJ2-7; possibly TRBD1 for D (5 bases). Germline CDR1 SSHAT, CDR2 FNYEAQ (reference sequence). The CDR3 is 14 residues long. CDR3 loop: CASSLGVGPYEQYF. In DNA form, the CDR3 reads TGTGCTAGCAGCTTAGGGGTCGGGCCCTACGAGCAGTACTTC.

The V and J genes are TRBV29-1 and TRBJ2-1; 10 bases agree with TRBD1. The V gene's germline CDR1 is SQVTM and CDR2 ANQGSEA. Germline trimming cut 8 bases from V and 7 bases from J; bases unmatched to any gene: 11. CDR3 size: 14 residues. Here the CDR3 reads CSPKTGGFGNEQFF. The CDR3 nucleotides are TGCAGCCCTAAGACAGGGGGCTTTGGGAATGAGCAGTTCTTC.

CDR3 loop: CASLIRDRSYEQYF. CDR3 coding DNA: TGTGCCAGTCTGATTCGGGACAGATCCTACGAGCAGTACTTC. This chain links TRBV19 with TRBJ2-7, with 7 bases matching TRBD1. The V and J ends lost 8 bases and 1 base, in that order; junction bases with no gene match: 8. In germline, CDR1 is LNHDA, CDR2 SQIVND (reference sequence). This CDR3 spans 14 amino acids.

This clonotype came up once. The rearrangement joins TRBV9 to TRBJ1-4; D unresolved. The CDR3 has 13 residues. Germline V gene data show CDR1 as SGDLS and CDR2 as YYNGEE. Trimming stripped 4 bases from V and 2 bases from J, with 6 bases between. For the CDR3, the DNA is TGTGCCAGCAGCTCCAGCACTAATGAAAAACTGTTTTTT. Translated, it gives CASSSSTNEKLFF.

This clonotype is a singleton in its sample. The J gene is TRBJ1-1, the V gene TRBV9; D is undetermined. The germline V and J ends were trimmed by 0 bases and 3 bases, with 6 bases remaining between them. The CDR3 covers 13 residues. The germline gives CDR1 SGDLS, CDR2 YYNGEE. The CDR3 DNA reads TGTGCCAGCAGCGTAGAGTCAGACACTGAAGCTTTCTTT. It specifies CASSVESDTEAFF.

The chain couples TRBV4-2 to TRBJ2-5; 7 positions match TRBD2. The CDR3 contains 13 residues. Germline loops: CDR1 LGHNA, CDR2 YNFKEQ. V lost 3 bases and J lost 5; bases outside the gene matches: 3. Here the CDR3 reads CASSHGLEETQYF. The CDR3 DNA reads TGTGCCAGCAGCCACGGACTAGAGGAGACCCAGTACTTC.

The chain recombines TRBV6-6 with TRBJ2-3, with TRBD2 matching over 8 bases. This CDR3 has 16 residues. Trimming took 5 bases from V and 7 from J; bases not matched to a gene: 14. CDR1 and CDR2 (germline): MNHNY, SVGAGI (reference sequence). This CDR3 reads CASSLNPGLEFNTQYF. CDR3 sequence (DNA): TGTGCCAGCAGTCTAAACCCGGGACTAGAGTTCAATACGCAGTATTTT.

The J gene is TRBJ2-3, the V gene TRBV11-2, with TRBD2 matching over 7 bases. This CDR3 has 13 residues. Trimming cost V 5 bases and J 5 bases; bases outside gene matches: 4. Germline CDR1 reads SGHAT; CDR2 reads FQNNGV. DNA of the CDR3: TGTGCCAGCAGCACACTAGCGCAAGATACGCAGTATTTT. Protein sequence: CASSTLAQDTQYF.

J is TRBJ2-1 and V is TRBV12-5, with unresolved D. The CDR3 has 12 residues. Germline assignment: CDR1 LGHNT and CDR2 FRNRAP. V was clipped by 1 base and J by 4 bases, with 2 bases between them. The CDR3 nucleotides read TGTGCTAGTGGTTTGGGGTACAATGAGCAGTTCTTC. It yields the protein CASGLGYNEQFF. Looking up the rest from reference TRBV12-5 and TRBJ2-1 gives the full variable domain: DARVTQTPRHKVTEMGQEVTMRCQPILGHNTVFWYRQTMMQGLELLAYFRNRAPLDDSGMPKDRFSAEMPDATLATLKIQPSEPRDSAVYFCASGLGYNEQFFGPGTRLTVL.

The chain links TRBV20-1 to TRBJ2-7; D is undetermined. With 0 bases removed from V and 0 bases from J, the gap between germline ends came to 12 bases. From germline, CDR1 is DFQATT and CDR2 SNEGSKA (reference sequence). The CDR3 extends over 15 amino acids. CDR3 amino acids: CSARDLGFSSYEQYF. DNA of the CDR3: TGCAGTGCTAGAGATCTCGGGTTCAGCTCCTACGAGCAGTACTTC.

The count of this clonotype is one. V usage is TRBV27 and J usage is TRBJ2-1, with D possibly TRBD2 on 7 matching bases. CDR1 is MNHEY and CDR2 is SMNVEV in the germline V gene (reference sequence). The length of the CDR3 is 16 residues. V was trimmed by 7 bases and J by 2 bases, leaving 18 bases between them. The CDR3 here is CASTHLGGGPYNEQFF. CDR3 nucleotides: TGTGCCAGCACCCACCTAGGGGGAGGGCCCTACAATGAGCAGTTCTTC.